Presented here are 14 T cell receptor beta chains from one specimen sequenced in a study of blood T cell repertoires in COVID-19. TCRdb's copy holds only in-frame clones and misses some; the assay was immunoSEQ multiplex PCR. The repertoire holds about 670,000 clones, with more than 80% as singletons. Material: peripheral blood. Receptors originate from a woman in her late teens or twenties with acute or convalescent COVID-19.

The chain links TRBV28 to TRBJ2-5; D not certain. CDR3 size: 14 residues. The germline V gene has CDR1 MDHEN and CDR2 SYDVKM. Trimming shortened V by 4 bases and J by 2 bases, and 11 bases separated the two germline ends. CDR3 sequence (DNA): TGTGCCAGCAGTTCGGCACACAGACAAGAGACCCAGTACTTC. This codes for CASSSAHRQETQYF.

The genes are TRBV30 and TRBJ1-6; no reliable D call. Trimming pared 4 bases from V and 0 bases from J, leaving 7 bases between. Germline V gene lookup returns CDR1 GTSNPN and CDR2 SVGIG (reference sequence). This CDR3 comprises 14 residues. Written as DNA, the CDR3 is TGTGCCTGGATGGAGGGCTCCTATAATTCACCCCTCCACTTT. This codes for CAWMEGSYNSPLHF.

V is TRBV21-1 and J is TRBJ1-1; the DNA was not used to check the table's D call, TRBD1. TRBV21-1 has pseudogene status. The CDR3 covers 19 residues. The CDR3 loop is CASSNRDRVVSGLNTEAFF. The CDR3 nucleotides are TGTGCCAGCAGCAACCGGGACAGGGTGGTCAGTGGTCTGAACACTGAAGCTTTCTTT.

The chain employs TRBV11-2 and TRBJ2-1; 8 nucleotides line up with TRBD1. This CDR3 is 13 amino acids long. CDR1 is SGHAT, CDR2 FQNNGV, per germline. V lost 2 bases, J lost 12 bases, and 6 bases stayed unmatched. The CDR3 region has the DNA TGTGCCAGCAGCTTACAGACAGGGGTAGGGCAGTTCTTC. Its protein is CASSLQTGVGQFF.

This chain uses TRBV5-1 with TRBJ2-7; TRBD2 might be the D (5 bases). The germline V gene encodes CDR1 SGHRS and CDR2 YFSETQ. The CDR3 totals 12 residues. Trimming left V 4 bases short and J 2 bases short, with 7 bases between. CDR3 in amino acids: CASSPRAYEQYF. The CDR3 DNA sequence: TGCGCCAGCAGCCCGAGGGCCTACGAGCAGTACTTC.

V usage is TRBV6-5 and J usage is TRBJ2-1; 7 bases line up with TRBD1. The CDR3 extends over 15 amino acids. The germline CDR1 and CDR2 sequences are MNHEY and SVGAGI. After removal of 10 bases from V and 7 bases from J, the junction contained 16 bases not matched to a gene. CDR3 nucleotides: TGTGCCACCAAGCCCCGGTGGACAGGCACTAATGAGCAGTTCTTC. Its protein product is CATKPRWTGTNEQFF.

The chain carries TRBV28 and TRBJ1-4; D not resolved. The V and J ends lost 7 bases and 5 bases respectively, with 8 bases between them. The length of the CDR3 is 12 residues. Germline lookup yields CDR1 MDHEN and CDR2 SYDVKM. The chain's CDR3 is CASNTVNEKLFF. The DNA of the CDR3 is TGTGCCAGCAATACAGTAAATGAAAAACTGTTTTTT. The full variable domain, rest sourced from reference TRBV28 and TRBJ1-4, is DVKVTQSSRYLVKRTGEKVFLECVQDMDHENMFWYRQDPGLGLRLIYFSYDVKMKEKGDIPEGYSVSREKKERFSLILESASTNQTSMYLCASNTVNEKLFFGSGTQLSVL.

V and J are TRBV9 and TRBJ1-1; maybe TRBD1 (5 bases). V was cut by 4 bases and J by 1 base, with 17 bases left in between. Germline lookup yields CDR1 SGDLS and CDR2 YYNGEE. This CDR3 comprises 16 residues. CDR3 sequence (DNA): TGTGCCAGCAGCCTCAGGGTTCGCGCCACGAACACTGAAGCTTTCTTT. Translated: CASSLRVRATNTEAFF. Looking up the rest from reference TRBV9 and TRBJ1-1 gives the full variable domain: DSGVTQTPKHLITATGQRVTLRCSPRSGDLSVYWYQQSLDQGLQFLIQYYNGEERAKGNILERFSAQQFPDLHSELNLSSLELGDSALYFCASSLRVRATNTEAFFGQGTRLTVV.

This clone was picked up one time. This chain links TRBV5-1 with TRBJ1-6, with TRBD1 identical over 10 bases. Germline-derived CDR1 and CDR2 are SGHRS and YFSETQ. The CDR3 totals 16 residues. V was pared by 0 bases and J by 10 bases, with 7 bases of the junction left unmatched. Here the CDR3 reads CASSLGIGQGESPLHF. CDR3 nucleotide sequence: TGCGCCAGCAGCTTGGGCATCGGACAGGGGGAATCACCCCTCCACTTT.

The gene calls are TRBV5-5 and TRBJ1-1; 9 bases are a match to TRBD1. The CDR3 contains 20 residues. The V gene end was trimmed by 2 bases and the J gene end by 3 bases; junction bases not matched to a gene: 20. Germline V gene lookup returns CDR1 SGHKS and CDR2 YYEKEE (reference sequence). This CDR3 is CASSFSLTTILGQGHTEAFF. The CDR3 DNA reads TGTGCCAGCAGCTTCTCCCTAACTACGATACTCGGACAGGGGCACACTGAAGCTTTCTTT.

The rearrangement links TRBV6-6 to TRBJ1-3; 10 bases agree with TRBD1. The V gene's germline CDR1 is MNHNY and CDR2 SVGAGI (reference sequence). This CDR3 region has 19 residues. V gave up 5 bases and J gave up 8 bases; unmatched junction bases: 21. This CDR3 reads CASSLPGQGFLSPSYTIYF. CDR3 nucleotides: TGTGCCAGCAGTCTACCGGGACAGGGGTTTTTATCACCCTCGTACACCATATATTTT.

This clone turned up a few times. The J gene is TRBJ2-6, the V gene TRBV6-4, with D tentatively TRBD1 (6 bases). There are 16 residues in the CDR3. Trimming stripped 4 bases from V and 0 bases from J, with 10 bases between. The germline V gene has CDR1 MRHNA and CDR2 SNTAGT. For the CDR3, the DNA is TGTGCCAGCAGTGTCGGGACACTCTCTGGGGCCAACGTCCTGACTTTC. This encodes CASSVGTLSGANVLTF.

The CDR3 bases are TGCGCCAGCAGCCAAGAGCTCAGGACTAGTCCGTACGAGCAGTACTTC. Translated, it gives CASSQELRTSPYEQYF. The chain carries TRBV4-1 and TRBJ2-7; 7 bases are shared with TRBD2. The CDR3 is made up of 16 amino acids. Trimming removed 0 bases from V and 4 bases from J; junction bases left unmatched: 9. Per germline, CDR1 MGHRA and CDR2 YSYEKL.

This chain connects TRBV19 to TRBJ2-2; TRBD1 matches 7 bases. The ends lost 9 bases at V and 7 bases at J; junction bases unmatched: 14. The germline CDR1 and CDR2 sequences are LNHDA and SQIVND (reference sequence). The CDR3 contains 15 residues. CDR3: CARNSTGAKGGELFF. CDR3 coding DNA: TGTGCCAGGAACTCCACAGGGGCGAAGGGCGGGGAGCTGTTTTTT.